The count of the clone carrying this TCR beta chain is one. Antigen: not known. The sample originates from a study of shared clonotypes between healthy human individuals. Sorted-subset replicate PCR reactions contained around 220 ng DNA, corresponding to some 29,000 T cell genomes. Data came from immunoSEQ multiplex PCR; TCRdb stores just in-frame clones and leaves some out. The sample holds some 1,600,000 clones, 95% to 99% seen once. The donor population consisted of healthy HIV-negative adults with no recent acute infections or vaccinations. Per germline, CDR1 MGHRA and CDR2 YSYEKL. Germline trimming cut 4 bases from V and 0 bases from J; bases unmatched to any gene: 14. This CDR3 is 18 amino acids long. Study-level findings and limits: Genetic and exposure-history diversity was limited by the small donor number. The sampled material consisted only of blood, and tissue repertoires are likely to differ.

The genes are TRBV4-1 and TRBJ2-7; 8 nucleotides align to TRBD1. Input material: naive CD4+ T cells sorted from blood. Specified subset: CD45RA+ positively selected. The receptor's source is a man aged 25-40 years in good health. CDR3 protein: CASSLDSPDRGSSYEQYF. DNA of the CDR3: TGCGCCAGCAGCCTCGACTCCCCTGACAGGGGCTCCTCCTACGAGCAGTACTTC.